This T cell receptor (beta chain) emerged from a study of cytomegalovirus exposure and HLA in healthy donors. Findings and limits, study-wide: Among the CMV-associated chains, a few were confirmed in vitro as specific for CMV antigens. In a later analysis, several top co-occurrence clusters appeared linked to parvovirus B19, influenza, CMV and Epstein-Barr virus.

Turning to this clone: Its specificity is not known.

The CDR3 consists of 11 residues. The germline V gene encodes CDR1 MNHNS and CDR2 SASEGT. 60 Vbeta and 13 Jbeta primers were used in PCR. Data came from immunoSEQ multiplex PCR; TCRdb stores just in-frame clones and leaves some out. The data include 100,000 to 150,000 clones; the top ten clones carry about 2.7%. Sequencing was performed on PBMCs. This sequence originates from a man between 25 and 39 years old in good health and CMV-seronegative. The J gene is TRBJ2-5, the V gene TRBV6-1, with D unclear. The end of the DNA fits TRBJ2-7 better, so the J call may be wrong. This CDR3 reads CASSDNYEQYF. The DNA of the CDR3 is TGTGCCAGCAGTGACAATTACGAGCAGTACTTC.